This paragraph covers one T cell receptor beta chain sequence. These data are taken from a study of blood T cell repertoires in COVID-19. For the study at large: PBMCs, B-cell-depleted T cells, or T cells were the source of the cDNA or gDNA that made up the material.

Using immunoSEQ multiplex PCR, the repertoire was profiled, and TCRdb retains in-frame clones only, with some absent. The sample lists approximately 140,000 clones, 70% to 90% occurring once. V gave up 7 bases and J gave up 3 bases, with 10 bases separating them. This CDR3 spans 13 amino acids. Germline CDR1 reads SGHDN; CDR2 reads FVKESK. The sequencing sample was made of peripheral blood. The chain is built from TRBV14 and TRBJ1-3; D call uncertain. The sequence was obtained from a woman between 55 and 75 years old with COVID-19, enrolled during active disease. CDR3: CASNTRVGNTIYF. The CDR3 nucleotides read TGTGCCAGCAATACGAGGGTTGGAAACACCATATATTTT.